This T cell receptor beta chain was sequenced during a study of cytomegalovirus exposure and HLA in healthy donors. Findings and caveats of the study: The listing of about 150 TCR beta chains classed them as cytomegalovirus-associated. Most observed TCR sequences were rare, whereas some public TCRs were detected in many donors. The tendency of first-cohort TCR clusters to co-occur in the approximately 120 validation repertoires was identified by a subsequent analysis.

Clones were sequenced by immunoSEQ multiplex PCR, and TCRdb holds only the in-frame ones, with some missing. The data contain roughly 150,000 clones, roughly 89% of them singletons. The CDR3 runs 13 residues. Germline loops: CDR1 SGHNT, CDR2 YENEEA. The junction had 2 bases not matched to a gene; V was cut back by 3 bases and J by 4 bases. About this clone itself: Its antigen is not identified.

Source material: PBMCs. The chain combines TRBV11-3 with TRBJ2-7, with 8 bases that match TRBD1. This receptor was taken from a man between 18 and 35 years old in good health and CMV-seropositive. The DNA of the CDR3 is TGTGCCAGCAGCTTCAGGGGGCTATACGAGCAGTACTTC. Amino acids: CASSFRGLYEQYF.